The next 14 T cell receptor beta chains were all read from a single sample in a study of blood T cell repertoires in COVID-19. Profiling relied on immunoSEQ multiplex PCR, and the TCRdb table lists in-frame clones only, not all of them. The data hold 200,000 to 250,000 clones, with over 80% observed a single time. What was sequenced was PBMCs or T cells enriched from blood (not recorded which). The receptors stem from a woman aged 30 to 39 who had been exposed to COVID-19.

V and J are TRBV5-1 and TRBJ2-1; D might be TRBD2 (5 bases). The CDR3 extends over 14 amino acids. The germline gives CDR1 SGHRS, CDR2 YFSETQ. V lost 4 bases and J 5 bases, leaving 13 bases between the germline ends. CDR3 in DNA: TGCGCCAGCAGCCGCGTGGGGAGCAACAATGAGCAGTTCTTC. Translating it yields CASSRVGSNNEQFF.

This clone was counted once. The chain uses TRBV29-1 and TRBJ2-7, with 7 bases identical to TRBD1. V dropped 4 bases and J dropped 3; count of bases not matched to a gene: 3. Germline V gene sequence: CDR1 SQVTM, CDR2 ANQGSEA. The CDR3 totals 12 residues. CDR3 region: CSVGGQSYEQYF. In DNA, the CDR3 is TGCAGCGTTGGGGGACAGAGCTACGAGCAGTACTTC.

The V call is TRBV6-5, the J call TRBJ2-1; D call uncertain. V was shortened by 2 bases and J by 5 bases, with 10 bases between the two germline ends. The CDR3 sequence is 14 residues long. CDR1 MNHEY and CDR2 SVGAGI come from the germline V gene. The CDR3: CASSYGRVNNEQFF. As DNA, the CDR3 is TGTGCCAGCAGTTACGGGCGCGTAAACAATGAGCAGTTCTTC.

The chain combines TRBV19 with TRBJ2-1; TRBD1 is a possible D gene (6 bases). Germline-derived CDR1 and CDR2 are LNHDA and SQIVND (reference sequence). The CDR3 loop spans 14 amino acids. V dropped 1 base and J dropped 4 bases, with 8 bases sitting between them. The CDR3 DNA reads TGTGCCAGTAGTATAGGCAGGGGTTACAATGAGCAGTTCTTC. Protein: CASSIGRGYNEQFF. The complete variable domain, with remaining parts taken from reference TRBV19 and TRBJ2-1, reads DGGITQSPKYLFRKEGQNVTLSCEQNLNHDAMYWYRQDPGQGLRLIYYSQIVNDFQKGDIAEGYSVSREKKESFPLTVTSAQKNPTAFYLCASSIGRGYNEQFFGPGTRLTVL.

The J gene is TRBJ1-4, the V gene TRBV7-9, with D hard to call. CDR1 is SEHNR and CDR2 is FQNEAQ in the germline V gene (reference sequence). Trimming took off 5 bases at V and 2 bases at J, with 9 bases between the two ends. CDR3 length equals 14 residues. The CDR3 DNA is TGTGCCAGCAGCCGTCACGGGACTAATGAAAAACTGTTTTTT. Protein: CASSRHGTNEKLFF.

The J gene is TRBJ2-7, the V gene TRBV4-1, with D hard to call. CDR1 and CDR2 (germline): MGHRA, YSYEKL. The CDR3 is made up of 13 amino acids. The V end lost 7 bases, the J end lost 3 bases, and 13 bases lay between the germline ends. CDR3 bases: TGCGCCAGCACCTTCCAGGTCGGCTACGAGCAGTACTTC. This translates into CASTFQVGYEQYF.

V gene TRBV30 combines with J gene TRBJ1-4; D is perhaps TRBD1 (5 bases). The CDR3 is made up of 15 amino acids. Per germline, CDR1 GTSNPN and CDR2 SVGIG (reference sequence). Trimming left V 5 bases short and J 4 bases short, with 17 bases between. The CDR3 region is CAWGRGGSGNEKLFF. CDR3 in DNA: TGTGCCTGGGGTCGGGGGGGATCGGGTAATGAAAAACTGTTTTTT.

The chain joins TRBV19 to TRBJ2-3; D is ambiguous. This CDR3 has 14 residues. CDR1 and CDR2 from the germline V gene are LNHDA and SQIVND (reference sequence). Trimming stripped 3 bases from V and 5 bases from J, with 12 bases between. CDR3 region: CASSIPRRLDTQYF. For the CDR3, the DNA is TGTGCCAGTAGTATCCCCAGGCGCTTAGATACGCAGTATTTT.

This chain links TRBV29-1 with TRBJ2-4; tentatively, D is TRBD1 (7 bases). V was cut by 4 bases and J by 7 bases, with 14 bases left in between. The CDR3 sequence is 13 residues long. Germline values: CDR1 SQVTM, CDR2 ANQGSEA. CDR3 sequence (DNA): TGCAGCGTTGCCAGGGGGGCGTGGAACATTCAGTACTTC. This codes for CSVARGAWNIQYF.

The chain couples TRBV5-1 to TRBJ1-4; 10 positions match TRBD1. The CDR3 contains 16 residues. V shed 4 bases, J shed 4 bases, and the junction held 7 bases outside the gene matches. The germline V gene encodes CDR1 SGHRS and CDR2 YFSETQ. CDR3 loop: CASSPDRGLGNEKLFF. The CDR3, as DNA: TGCGCCAGCAGCCCCGACAGGGGGCTTGGTAATGAAAAACTGTTTTTT.

CDR3 sequence reads: CASSEFSSGYTDTQYF. The CDR3 region has the DNA TGTGCCAGCAGTGAATTCTCTAGCGGATACACAGATACGCAGTATTTT. The chain couples TRBV25-1 to TRBJ2-3; 7 bases agree with TRBD2. V trimming: 1 base; J trimming: 2 bases; junction bases outside the gene matches: 6. The length of the CDR3 is 16 residues. The germline gives CDR1 MGHDK, CDR2 SYGVNS.

This chain connects TRBV5-1 to TRBJ1-2, with TRBD1 identical over 7 bases. The CDR3 contains 13 residues. The ends lost 4 bases at V and 11 bases at J; junction bases unmatched: 11. Per germline, CDR1 SGHRS and CDR2 YFSETQ. The CDR3 sequence: CASSKRQGPWYTF. The CDR3 bases are TGCGCCAGCAGCAAAAGACAGGGACCGTGGTACACCTTC.

The chain combines TRBV24-1 with TRBJ2-3; D is unclear. This CDR3 spans 16 amino acids. The ends were cut back, 4 bases at V and 2 bases at J, with 15 bases in the middle. Germline CDR1 is KGHDR and CDR2 is SFDVKD. Here the CDR3 reads CATSDPVRGATDTQYF. The CDR3 bases are TGTGCCACCAGTGACCCAGTTAGAGGAGCCACAGATACGCAGTATTTT.

The rearrangement joins TRBV6-1 to TRBJ1-5; D is perhaps TRBD1 (6 bases). CDR3 size: 15 residues. V gave up 0 bases and J gave up 5 bases, with 11 bases separating them. Germline values: CDR1 MNHNS, CDR2 SASEGT. CDR3 nucleotide sequence: TGTGCCAGCAGTGAAGCGGCAGGGGATTATCAGCCCCAGCATTTT. Translating it yields CASSEAAGDYQPQHF.